The T cell receptor beta chain described here comes from a study of post-analysis software for immune sequencing data (dated by TCRdb to the mid-2010s). The study in broad terms: Relapsing-remitting, secondary progressive and progressive-relapsing multiple sclerosis were recorded as disease courses, and subtype annotation was lacking for some patients. Patient repertoires were compared against roughly 11 previously published healthy control repertoires from donors aged roughly 6 to 25 years. A subset of samples was prepared in parallel using single-end sample barcoding, then pooled and co-amplified after Illumina adapter ligation.

Library preparation was by PCR. The sample was run on an Illumina HiSeq 2500. To reduce PCR and sequencing biases, unique molecular identifiers were incorporated into the TCR beta cDNA libraries. Roughly 500,000 cDNA molecules were obtained for every 1 to 10 million input T cells, so each molecule roughly corresponded to one T cell. The same protocol used for the earlier healthy control dataset was applied to prepare and sequence the patient libraries. Within a given batch, samples were prepared together, multiplexed and sequenced on the same HiSeq lane. As for how the authors treated the data: MIGEC was used to process the raw barcoded reads, and molecular identifier groups with only a single read were discarded before consensus assembly and CDR3 extraction. Clonotype tables were post-analysed with VDJtools, normalizing diversity by down-sampling all datasets to the smallest sample size. In repertoire overlap clustering, CDR3 amino acid sequences, but not nucleotide sequences, were matched to correct batch-related cross-sample contamination. TCRdb reworked the public reads: Q25 trimming with fastp, MiXCR clone assembly, productive beta chains retained. Rows are combined by CDR3 protein, so each entry shows the most common genes and DNA. TCRdb assigned the V and J calls; the authors' analysis was not used. The sample yields roughly 800,000 distinct CDR3 sequences; roughly 30% were counted once. The top ten clones comprise approximately 0.6% of the sample.

Study-wide conclusions, independent of this receptor: The multiple sclerosis patient group was slightly younger than the control group. Normalized Chao1 diversity was significantly lower in multiple sclerosis patients than controls, suggesting substantial peripheral T-cell clonal expansion. About five TRBV segments, including TRBV5-6, TRBV5-1 and TRBV20-1, were significantly more frequent in patients than controls. When samples were clustered directly using the F measure, samples prepared in the same batch co-clustered strongly, which prompted a batch-effect correction.

Comment on this clonotype: The antigen it recognizes is unknown. One base away there is no much larger clone; base qualities are not given.

TCR beta repertoires were profiled from peripheral blood of roughly 13 young patients with multiple sclerosis to demonstrate the VDJtools post-analysis software. The multiple sclerosis patients were children and adolescents between about 6 and 16 years of age. CDR1 and CDR2 (MDHEN, SYDVKM) derive from the germline V gene. The CDR3 numbers 14 residues from cysteine through phenylalanine. The sequence is cut down to CDR3 DNA, 42 bases in frame from base 1. V sheds 5 bases and J sheds 7 bases, leaving 18 bases between their ends. The sequence is built from TRBV28 and TRBJ2-7; the D gene is perhaps TRBD1 or TRBD2, as each covers 5 bases. The sequenced sample was blood. The receptor was isolated from a girl between 10 and 17 years old with multiple sclerosis. CDR3 loop: CASSPFVGDGEQYF. The nucleotide sequence reads TGTGCCAGCAGTCCATTCGTAGGGGACGGGGAGCAGTACTTC.